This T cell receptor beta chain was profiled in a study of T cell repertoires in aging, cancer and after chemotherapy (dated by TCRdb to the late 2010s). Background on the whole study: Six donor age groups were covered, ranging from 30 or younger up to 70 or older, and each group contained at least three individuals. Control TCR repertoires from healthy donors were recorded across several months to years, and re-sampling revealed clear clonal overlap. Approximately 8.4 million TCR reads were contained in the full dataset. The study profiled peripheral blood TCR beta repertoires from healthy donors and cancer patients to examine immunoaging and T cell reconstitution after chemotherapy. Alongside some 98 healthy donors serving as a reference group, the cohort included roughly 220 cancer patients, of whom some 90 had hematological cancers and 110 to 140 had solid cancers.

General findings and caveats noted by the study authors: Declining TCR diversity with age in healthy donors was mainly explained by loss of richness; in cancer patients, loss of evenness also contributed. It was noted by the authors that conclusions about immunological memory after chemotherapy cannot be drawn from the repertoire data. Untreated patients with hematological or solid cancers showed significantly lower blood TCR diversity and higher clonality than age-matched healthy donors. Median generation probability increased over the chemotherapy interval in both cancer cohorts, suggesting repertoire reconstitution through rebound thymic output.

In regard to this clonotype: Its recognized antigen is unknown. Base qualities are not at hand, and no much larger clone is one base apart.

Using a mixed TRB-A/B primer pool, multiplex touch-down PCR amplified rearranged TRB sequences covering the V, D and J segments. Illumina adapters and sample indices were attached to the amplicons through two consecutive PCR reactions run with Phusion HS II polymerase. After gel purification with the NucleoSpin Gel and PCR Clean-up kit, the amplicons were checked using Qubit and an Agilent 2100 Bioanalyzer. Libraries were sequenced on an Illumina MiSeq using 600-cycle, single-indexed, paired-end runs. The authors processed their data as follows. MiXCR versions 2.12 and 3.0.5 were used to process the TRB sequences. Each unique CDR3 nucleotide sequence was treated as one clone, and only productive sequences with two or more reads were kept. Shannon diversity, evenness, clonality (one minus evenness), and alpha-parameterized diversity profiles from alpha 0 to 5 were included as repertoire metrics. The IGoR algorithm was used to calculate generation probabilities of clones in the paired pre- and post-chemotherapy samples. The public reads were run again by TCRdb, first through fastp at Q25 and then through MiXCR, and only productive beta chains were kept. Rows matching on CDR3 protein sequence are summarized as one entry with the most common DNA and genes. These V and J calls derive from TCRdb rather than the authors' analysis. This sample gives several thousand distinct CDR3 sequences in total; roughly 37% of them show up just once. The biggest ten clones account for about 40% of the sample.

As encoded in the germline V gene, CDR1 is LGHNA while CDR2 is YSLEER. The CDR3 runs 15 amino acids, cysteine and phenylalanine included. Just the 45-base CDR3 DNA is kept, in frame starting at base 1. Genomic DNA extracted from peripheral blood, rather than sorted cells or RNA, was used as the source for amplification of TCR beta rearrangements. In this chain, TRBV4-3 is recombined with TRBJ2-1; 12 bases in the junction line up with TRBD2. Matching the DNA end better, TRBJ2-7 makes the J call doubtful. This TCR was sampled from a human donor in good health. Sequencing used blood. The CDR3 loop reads CASSQGLAGAHEQYF. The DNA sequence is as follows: TGCGCCAGCAGCCAAGGACTAGCGGGGGCCCACGAGCAGTACTTC.